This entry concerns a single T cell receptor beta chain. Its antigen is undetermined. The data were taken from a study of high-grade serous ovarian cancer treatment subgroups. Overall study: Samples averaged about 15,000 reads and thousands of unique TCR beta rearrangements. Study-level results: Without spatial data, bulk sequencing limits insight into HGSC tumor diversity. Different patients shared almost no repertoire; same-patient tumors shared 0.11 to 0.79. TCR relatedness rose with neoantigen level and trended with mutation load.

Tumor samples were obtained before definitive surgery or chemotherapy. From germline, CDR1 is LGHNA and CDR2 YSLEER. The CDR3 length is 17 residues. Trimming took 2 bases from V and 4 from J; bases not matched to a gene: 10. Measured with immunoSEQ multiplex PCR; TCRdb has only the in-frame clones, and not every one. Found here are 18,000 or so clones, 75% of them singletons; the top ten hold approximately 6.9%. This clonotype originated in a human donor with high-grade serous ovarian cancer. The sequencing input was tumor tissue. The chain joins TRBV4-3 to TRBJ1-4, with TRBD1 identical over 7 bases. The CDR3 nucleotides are TGCGCCAGCAGCCAACAGCCTCCGGGACAGAGTAATGAAAAACTGTTTTTT. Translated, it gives CASSQQPPGQSNEKLFF.